The table lists the clone carrying this TCR beta chain with a few counts. This CDR3 has 15 residues. CDR1 is MNHEY, CDR2 SMNVEV, per germline (reference sequence). V lost 5 bases to trimming and J lost 4 bases; unmatched junction nucleotides: 8. Only in-frame clones appear in the TCRdb table, and some are missing; sequencing was by immunoSEQ multiplex PCR. The sample includes 20,000 to 25,000 clones, 83% of them seen just once. The sample belongs to a study of OX40 agonist ivuxolimab in advanced cancers. Systemic immunosuppression or a history of autoimmune disease excluded patients. The rearrangement uses TRBV27 and TRBJ1-2; 9 bases map to TRBD1. The TCR comes from an adult with an advanced solid tumor such as melanoma, head and neck, liver or kidney cancer. This material consisted of CD4+ or CD8+ T cells sorted from blood, taken in a trial of the OX40 agonist ivuxolimab. CDR3: CASSPRDRESYGYTF. CDR3 coding DNA: TGTGCCAGCAGTCCCCGGGACAGGGAGAGCTATGGCTACACCTTC.